This paragraph covers one T cell receptor (beta chain) sequence. Its antigen is still unknown. No quality values exist for individual bases; no much larger clone is one base distant. TCR CDR3 regions were amplified from genomic DNA by multiplex PCR using the deep immunoSEQ assay. Extracted genomic DNA from each cell subset was distributed evenly across all wells of several immunoSEQ 96-well plates, and each plate was treated as a replicate. For sorted subsets, each replicate PCR was loaded with about 0.2 ug genomic DNA, equivalent to 30,000 or so T cell genomes. Purified libraries were quantified with a Qubit 3.0 fluorometer, sized on a Bioanalyzer 2100, and re-quantified with the KAPA Library Quantification kit. Every immunoSEQ 96-well plate was sequenced on a separate single-read 150-cycle Illumina NextSeq 550 flow cell. In the authors' own workflow: Because the immunoSEQ output included only junctional sequences and no quality scores, the filtering could not be the same as the filtering used for full-length reads. Sequences were annotated with PyIR, a Python wrapper for IgBLAST v1.9, using IMGT germline references to assign V/J genes and CDR3. Reads were filtered out if the reads had weak V/J assignments (E-value above 1e-6), no CDR3, stop codons, out-of-frame junctions, or ambiguous translated residues. V3J clonotypes were defined by identical inferred V gene, J gene, and CDR3 amino acid sequence. Percentage overlap between repertoires was computed as shared unique clonotypes divided by the size of the smaller repertoire. Richness of each repertoire was evaluated using RTK rarefaction, the Chao1 estimator, and Recon v2.1 estimates of unobserved clonotypes. Generation probabilities for all TCRbeta clonotypes obtained by the gDNA method from four donors were computed using OLGA. This is the immuneACCESS table as TCRdb keeps it, with only in-frame sequences that have V and J called. A part of the clones is gone; compared with another copy, unresolved V genes explain less than half, and the rest is unexplained. That table is the source of V, J and clone size, and D and trimming were worked out from the DNA. For this sample the table gives millions of clones, of which just over 90% were detected only once. The ten most abundant clones make up under 2% of the sample.

These data are taken from a study of shared clonotypes between healthy human individuals (dated by TCRdb to 2020 to 2021). With respect to the entire study: A few men and two women, aged 18 to 49 years, made up the cohort. To increase sequencing depth and limit assay-specific biases, TCR repertoire library preparation and sequencing were carried out by different laboratories using diverse techniques. Leukapheresis yielded between about 0.85 and 9 billion PBMCs per donor. For each donor, CD4 naive and CD4 memory were each given three plates, CD8 naive was given two plates, and CD8 memory was given one plate. To estimate repertoire size and how much clonotypes are shared between individuals, the study performed deep sequencing of blood TCR repertoires from about five healthy adults.

Broad study findings and their caveats: About 5% of naive CD4, 3.5% of naive CD8, approximately 2.2% of memory CD4, and 0.35% to 0.5% of memory CD8 clonotypes were shared across several donors. Clonotypes shared by all four sorted-subset donors showed higher generation probabilities than non-shared clonotypes. Estimated clonotype richness was generally larger for naive than for memory subsets. Based on pairwise subsampling, the degree of clonotype sharing among donors was expected to be affected by sequencing depth. Incomplete sequencing was indicated by rarefaction of sorted-subset datasets, despite the large sequencing depth. Because the study included only a small number of donors, the genetic and exposure-history diversity represented was limited. Sampling was limited to blood, and TCR repertoires in tissue likely differ from TCR repertoires in blood.

CD8 naive samples were obtained by positive selection for CCR7 among CD45RO-negative cells, yielding a CD45RA+CCR7+ population from which TemRA cells were excluded. Donors were healthy HIV-negative adults with no recently reported acute infections or vaccinations. Every donor was a Caucasian adult residing in Nashville, Tennessee, USA. Blood was collected by leukapheresis, and PBMCs were isolated by Ficoll-Histopaque density gradient centrifugation and then cryopreserved in liquid nitrogen vapor phase. Analytical flow cytometry was used to check the purity and quantity of each magnetically sorted T cell population. Each sorted fraction had its genomic DNA isolated and then quantified by UV absorbance on a Nanodrop 2000c. Trimming at the junction amounts to 1 base on V and 3 bases on J, and the germline ends lie 22 bases apart. CDR1 and CDR2 were assigned from the germline V gene as SGHTA and FQGNSA. The CDR3 runs 19 amino acids, cysteine and phenylalanine included. Only CDR3 DNA remains: 57 bases, in frame from the first base.

The source material was naive CD8+ T cells from PBMCs. The cell subset or site label, as the study defines it: CD45RA+CCR7+. The V and J segments used are TRBV7-2 and TRBJ2-1, with TRBD2 as a weak D call on 6 bases. The clonotype was recovered from a man aged 18-30 years in good health. Some clones in this sample may be carry-over from other donors' samples. DNA sequence: TGTGCCAGCAGCTTAGACGCCATTCTTTCCCGGGACTTCTACAATGAGCAGTTCTTC. The resulting protein is CASSLDAILSRDFYNEQFF.